A selection of T cell receptor beta chains follows, all from one sample in a study of blood T cell repertoires in COVID-19. Data came from immunoSEQ multiplex PCR; TCRdb stores just in-frame clones and leaves some out. The sample lists fewer than 350,000 clones, around nine tenths occurring once. Sequencing used PBMCs or T cells enriched from blood (not recorded which). Receptors originate from a woman aged 40-49 years who had recovered from COVID-19. The CDR3 runs from the conserved cysteine through the conserved F or W. The order of the fields is J gene, D gene, CDR3 length, clone size, V gene, CDR3 DNA, CDR3 protein. A D gene is named only where the DNA matches it firmly. Only part of the rows carry a size: once, few, many, or a class if the clone is expanded.

>TRBJ1-5|NA|12|NA|TRBV7-2
TGTGCCAGCAGCTTAGGGGACTCTGCCCAGCATTTT
CASSLGDSAQHF
>TRBJ1-2|NA|13|NA|TRBV28
TGTGCCAGCAGTTTAGTCCGGTGGTATGGCTACACCTTC
CASSLVRWYGYTF
>TRBJ2-2|NA|15|NA|TRBV3-1/TRBV3-2
TGTGCCAGCAGCCAAGATAGTTTGAGTCCCGGGGAGCTGTTTTTT
CASSQDSLSPGELFF
>TRBJ2-1|TRBD2|12|NA|TRBV6-5
TGTGGAAGCGGGAGGGCATACAATGAGCAGTTCTTC
CGSGRAYNEQFF
>TRBJ2-3|TRBD2|16|NA|TRBV5-1
TGCGCCAGCAGCATAGCTAGCGGGAGTTTCACAGATACGCAGTATTTT
CASSIASGSFTDTQYF
>TRBJ2-7|TRBD2|13|NA|TRBV6-5
TGTGCCAGCATATCGGCGGCGGGAGGGGAGCAGTACTTC
CASISAAGGEQYF
>TRBJ2-1|TRBD1|13|NA|TRBV9
TGTGCCAGCAGCGAAGGGACAGCCAATGAGCAGTTCTTC
CASSEGTANEQFF
>TRBJ1-6|TRBD1|13|once|TRBV6-5
TGTGCCAGCAACCGGACAGGGGATTCACCCCTCCACTTT
CASNRTGDSPLHF
>TRBJ2-5|NA|13|NA|TRBV7-6
TGTGCCAGCAGCTTACGGTTCCGTGAGACCCAGTACTTC
CASSLRFRETQYF
>TRBJ2-1|NA|16|NA|TRBV4-3
TGCGCCAGCAGCCAAGATCTGAGCAGGGCCTACAATGAGCAGTTCTTC
CASSQDLSRAYNEQFF
>TRBJ2-7|NA|13|NA|TRBV19
TGTGCCAGTAGTGGGTCAGGTACCTACGAGCAGTACTTC
CASSGSGTYEQYF
>TRBJ2-2|TRBD2|22|NA|TRBV4-3
TGCGCCAGCAGCCAAGTATTTCCCCCGAGAAAGCGGGAGGGCCTAGGCACCGGGGAGCTGTTTTTT
CASSQVFPPRKREGLGTGELFF
>TRBJ2-7|NA|17|few|TRBV7-2
TGTGCCAGCAGCCTCCAAGGGGGTAGCGGGTTCTCCTACGAGCAGTACTTC
CASSLQGGSGFSYEQYF
>TRBJ2-5|TRBD2|17|NA|TRBV4-3
TGCGCCAGCAGCCAAGATCTGGGACTAGCGGGAGCTGAGACCCAGTACTTC
CASSQDLGLAGAETQYF
>TRBJ2-1|NA|14|NA|TRBV29-1
TGCAGCGTTCATAAGTCACAGGGGAGGTATGAGCAGTTCTTC
CSVHKSQGRYEQFF
>TRBJ1-5|NA|15|few|TRBV7-2
TGTGCCAGCAGCCCCCAAGCGGGGGGGAGGCAGCCCCAGCATTTT
CASSPQAGGRQPQHF
>TRBJ2-5|NA|10|NA|TRBV20-1
TGCAGTGCTCTTAAAGAGACCCAGTACTTC
CSALKETQYF
>TRBJ1-5|NA|15|NA|TRBV7-8
TGTGCCAGCAGCTTAGCGCTTACAGGGAATCAGCCCCAGCATTTT
CASSLALTGNQPQHF
>TRBJ1-6|NA|15|NA|TRBV6-5
TGTGCCAGCAGCCCAGAAACAGGGAGATGGACACCCCTCCACTTT
CASSPETGRWTPLHF
>TRBJ1-1|TRBD1|14|NA|TRBV6-5
TGTGCCAGCATCACTAGACAGGGATACACTGAAGCTTTCTTT
CASITRQGYTEAFF
>TRBJ2-7|NA|20|NA|TRBV21-1
TGTGCCAGCAGCGGTCGAAATTCGACAACCGGGACAGGGGGCTTCTACGAGCAGTACTTC
CASSGRNSTTGTGGFYEQYF
>TRBJ1-1|NA|15|NA|TRBV28
TGTGCCAGCAGTTGGCCGGCGAACTGGGCCGCTGAAGCTTTCTTT
CASSWPANWAAEAFF
>TRBJ1-1|NA|13|NA|TRBV9
TGTGCCAGCAGCCCACAGGGTCGGACTGAAGCTTTCTTT
CASSPQGRTEAFF
>TRBJ2-7|TRBD2|13|NA|TRBV7-2
TGTGCCAGCAACCAAGGGAGGGCCTACGAGCAGTACTTC
CASNQGRAYEQYF